This TCR beta chain derives from a study of CD8 T cells in Susac syndrome. Study summary: The sequenced Susac syndrome patients comprised roughly 6 with active disease and roughly 8 in remission.

V lost 5 bases, J lost 5 bases, and 15 bases lay in between. Germline V CDR1 and CDR2: LNHNV, YYDKDF (reference sequence). The CDR3 runs 15 residues. The authors reverse transcribed roughly 0.5 to 1 ug RNA with random hexamers. TCRdb re-derived calls from the immunoSEQ multiplex PCR reads in MiXCR, one entry per CDR3 protein. The repertoire includes under 250,000 distinct CDR3 sequences, 94% of them detected once, and 0.15% to 0.2% sits in the top ten. Isolation of CD8+ and CD4+ T cells was performed negatively, whereas enrichment of TEMRA cells was done by FACS. This clonotype was sampled from a human donor with Susac syndrome. This rearrangement joins TRBV15 to TRBJ2-2; no reliable D call. The source material was CD4+ T cells from PBMCs. CDR3 sequence: CATSSGRARTGELFF. The CDR3 DNA reads as TGTGCCACCAGCTCCGGAAGGGCCAGGACCGGGGAGCTGTTTTTT.